What follows are 23 T cell receptor beta chains derived from one specimen sequenced in a study of T cells in Graves' hyperthyroidism and ophthalmopathy. Researchers took RNA transcripts and amplified the TCR beta CDR3 regions from them. TCR CDR3 regions were first amplified by RT-PCR with HTBI primers. TCRdb passed the multiplex PCR reads through MiXCR, listing each CDR3 protein once. The sample carries roughly 300,000 distinct CDR3 sequences, roughly a fifth recorded once. The sequenced material came from blood. These receptors were taken from a woman aged 45 to 65 with Graves' hyperthyroidism.

This clonotype showed up many times. The V gene is TRBV12-3 or TRBV12-4, the J gene TRBJ2-3; D is unresolved. This CDR3 is built from 15 residues. V was cut by 1 base and J by 5 bases, with 13 bases left in between. In DNA, the CDR3 is TGTGCCAGCAGTTTAGGGGCTAGTAGTATAGATACGCAGTATTTT. Its protein is CASSLGASSIDTQYF.

This clonotype was detected many times. The rearrangement links TRBV12-3 or TRBV12-4 to TRBJ1-1, with D uncertain. V shed 5 bases and J shed 9 bases, with 16 bases lying between them. The CDR3 has 13 amino acids. The DNA of the CDR3 is TGTGCCAGCAGTCCCTCTCGGGATGGAAAAGCTTTCTTT. Amino acid sequence: CASSPSRDGKAFF.

This sequence joins TRBV2 and TRBJ1-5; D is perhaps TRBD1 (6 bases). Trimming took off 7 bases at V and 1 base at J, with 11 bases between the two ends. Germline CDR1 and CDR2: SNHLY and FYNNEI. This CDR3 has 14 residues. The CDR3 DNA follows: TGTGCCAGCAAAGCTGGGACAAGCAATCAGCCCCAGCATTTT. This codes for CASKAGTSNQPQHF.

This clonotype was counted at least ten times. The rearrangement links TRBV11-2 to TRBJ1-5; D not certain. The germline V and J ends were trimmed by 6 bases and 1 base, with 13 bases remaining between them. Looked up from germline, CDR1 is SGHAT and CDR2 is FQNNGV. The CDR3 is 15 amino acids. This chain's CDR3 is CASRISRHSNQPQHF. CDR3 nucleotide sequence: TGTGCCAGCAGAATTAGTCGGCACAGCAATCAGCCCCAGCATTTT.

This clonotype has a count of ten or more. The V gene is TRBV7-8, the J gene TRBJ2-5, with 7 positions matching TRBD2. This CDR3 is built from 16 residues. Unmatched junction bases numbered 11, after V lost 5 bases and J lost 2 bases. The germline V gene encodes CDR1 SGHVS and CDR2 FQNEAQ. The CDR3 DNA sequence: TGTGCCAGCAGCCCCGGTCGAGCGGGGAAACAAGAGACCCAGTACTTC. Its translation: CASSPGRAGKQETQYF.

This clonotype was picked up many times. This chain joins TRBV5-5 and TRBJ2-3; D is unresolved. The V end lost 1 base, the J end lost 2 bases, and 11 bases lay between the germline ends. Germline values: CDR1 SGHKS, CDR2 YYEKEE (reference sequence). This CDR3 has 15 amino acids. CDR3 sequence reads: CASSLSAVYTDTQYF. DNA of the CDR3: TGTGCCAGCAGCTTGTCTGCGGTTTACACAGATACGCAGTATTTT.

About this clonotype itself: Mismatch with germline at one junction end may stem from a read error. The chain couples TRBV18 to TRBJ1-5; maybe TRBD1 (5 bases). The CDR3 loop spans 14 amino acids. Germline CDR1 and CDR2: KGHSH and LQKENI. Written as DNA, the CDR3 is TGTGGCAGCTCAGACCGGGGCCCCGAAAAGCCCCAGCATTTT. Translation gives CGSSDRGPEKPQHF.

This chain joins TRBV27 and TRBJ1-2; 11 nucleotides agree with TRBD1. This CDR3 comprises 16 residues. Germline CDR1 reads MNHEY; CDR2 reads SMNVEV (reference sequence). The V and J ends lost 4 bases and 4 bases, in that order; junction bases with no gene match: 8. The CDR3 region is CASSSAGTGGLYGYTF. CDR3 nucleotides: TGTGCCAGCAGTTCCGCCGGGACAGGGGGACTCTATGGCTACACCTTC.

This clonotype appeared a few times. CDR3 residues: CASSFNRGNYGYTF. Here the CDR3 DNA reads TGCGCCAGCAGCTTTAACAGGGGAAACTATGGCTACACCTTC. The chain couples TRBV5-1 to TRBJ1-2, with 7 nucleotides matching TRBD1. The germline V gene has CDR1 SGHRS and CDR2 YFSETQ. There are 14 residues in the CDR3. Trimming at V came to 2 bases and at J to 2 bases, leaving 3 bases not matched to a gene.

The chain uses TRBV5-4 and TRBJ2-2; D tentatively reads TRBD1 or TRBD2 (6 bases each). Trimming took off 0 bases at V and 4 bases at J, with 10 bases between the two ends. The CDR3 contains 15 residues. In germline, CDR1 is SGHNT, CDR2 YYREEE (reference sequence). The CDR3 DNA reads as TGTGCCAGCAGCTTGGGAGGAGGGGGCACCGGGGAGCTGTTTTTT. Protein sequence: CASSLGGGGTGELFF.

The chain recombines TRBV28 with TRBJ2-7; no reliable D call. The CDR3 loop spans 12 amino acids. Germline values: CDR1 MDHEN, CDR2 SYDVKM. Trimming stripped 3 bases from V and 3 bases from J, with 6 bases between. CDR3 sequence reads: CASSLGIYEQYF. As DNA, the CDR3 is TGTGCCAGCAGTTTGGGGATCTACGAGCAGTACTTC.

The sample holds many counts of this clonotype. The rearrangement joins TRBV3-1 to TRBJ2-2; D call uncertain. CDR3 length equals 12 residues. Germline-derived CDR1 and CDR2 are LGHDT and YNNKEL (reference sequence). Trimming pared 4 bases from V and 4 bases from J, leaving 4 bases between. The CDR3 protein is CASSLSTGELFF. In nucleotides, the CDR3 is TGTGCCAGCAGCCTGAGCACCGGGGAGCTGTTTTTT.

This clonotype has at least ten counts. This chain joins TRBV5-1 and TRBJ1-2; 7 nucleotides line up with TRBD1. Losses at the gene ends were 4 bases for V and 4 bases for J; bases not matched to a gene: 4. From germline, CDR1 is SGHRS and CDR2 YFSETQ. The CDR3 spans 13 residues. Here the CDR3 reads CASSPDRAYGYTF. The CDR3 DNA sequence: TGCGCCAGCAGCCCAGACAGGGCCTATGGCTACACCTTC.

This clonotype was recorded at least ten times. The chain combines TRBV12-3 or TRBV12-4 with TRBJ2-7, with a possible D match to TRBD2 (6 bases). Between the trimmed V and J ends, which lost 7 bases and 2 bases, there was a span of 12 bases. CDR3 size: 13 residues. The CDR3 coding sequence is TGTGCCAGCACGGGTAGCGGAACCTACGAGCAGTACTTC. Translating it yields CASTGSGTYEQYF.

On this clonotype: A much bigger clone sits one base away, suggesting this may be a read error. J is TRBJ2-3 and V is TRBV6-1, with 7 bases lining up with TRBD1. Losses at the gene ends were 6 bases for V and 1 base for J; bases not matched to a gene: 4. Germline V lookup: CDR1 MNHNS, CDR2 SASEGT. CDR3 length: 14 amino acids. The CDR3 sequence: CASRRDRGTDTQYF. The DNA of the CDR3 is TGTGCCAGCAGACGGGACAGAGGCACAGATACGCAGTATTTT.

This clonotype came up many times. The chain employs TRBV29-1 and TRBJ2-5; no reliable D call. Trimming removed 7 bases from V and 2 bases from J, with 14 bases in between. This CDR3 has 13 amino acids. CDR1 and CDR2 from the germline V gene are SQVTM and ANQGSEA. Written as DNA, the CDR3 is TGCAGCGATGCTGCCGTGGTACAAGAGACCCAGTACTTC. Amino acid sequence: CSDAAVVQETQYF.

At least ten counts were recorded for this clonotype. The chain joins TRBV30 to TRBJ2-7; 13 nucleotides align to TRBD2. The CDR3 contains 16 residues. In germline, CDR1 is GTSNPN, CDR2 SVGIG (reference sequence). V trimming: 2 bases; J trimming: 6 bases; junction bases outside the gene matches: 10. Here the CDR3 DNA reads TGTGCCTGGAGTCGACTAGCGGGAGGCTCGTTAGGCGAGCAGTACTTC. Translation gives CAWSRLAGGSLGEQYF.

This clonotype was seen a few times. The V and J genes are TRBV30 and TRBJ2-2; the D is unclear. Germline CDR1 reads GTSNPN; CDR2 reads SVGIG (reference sequence). The CDR3 loop spans 15 amino acids. V was clipped by 7 bases and J by 6 bases, with 21 bases between them. The CDR3 bases are TGTGCCTCCTCGGGTGGCCTTCGTGGGGCCGGGGAGCTGTTTTTT. Amino acids: CASSGGLRGAGELFF. Combining the CDR3 with reference TRBV30 and TRBJ2-2 gives the whole variable domain SQTIHQWPATLVQPVGSPLSLECTVEGTSNPNLYWYRQAAGRGLQLLFYSVGIGQISSEVPQNLSASRPQDRQFILSSKKLLLSDSGFYLCASSGGLRGAGELFFGEGSRLTVL.

This clonotype was seen many times. J is TRBJ2-7 and V is TRBV6-1; D is undetermined. This CDR3 has 15 amino acids. Trimming stripped 2 bases from V and 0 bases from J, with 11 bases between. Germline V lookup: CDR1 MNHNS, CDR2 SASEGT. In DNA form, the CDR3 reads TGTGCCAGCAGTGAATGGAGTTCCCACTCCTACGAGCAGTACTTC. Its protein product is CASSEWSSHSYEQYF.

There are a few counts of this clonotype. The V call is TRBV5-1, the J call TRBJ2-3, with D possibly TRBD2 on 6 matching bases. Germline CDR1 SGHRS, CDR2 YFSETQ. The CDR3 has 14 residues. V lost 4 bases and J 2 bases, leaving 11 bases between the germline ends. This CDR3 is CASSAGLNTDTQYF. The CDR3 coding sequence is TGCGCCAGCAGCGCGGGACTGAACACAGATACGCAGTATTTT.

The sample holds many counts of this clonotype. This sequence joins TRBV30 and TRBJ2-1; 9 positions agree with TRBD1. The germline gives CDR1 GTSNPN, CDR2 SVGIG (reference sequence). The CDR3 spans 15 residues. Losses at the gene ends were 4 bases for V and 4 bases for J; bases not matched to a gene: 8. The CDR3 sequence: CAWTLPGQGYNEQFF. For the CDR3, the DNA is TGTGCCTGGACCCTTCCCGGACAGGGGTACAATGAGCAGTTCTTC.

The chain links TRBV4-1 to TRBJ1-2; possibly TRBD1 for D (5 bases). The CDR3 contains 15 residues. V lost 1 base to trimming and J lost 4 bases, with 13 bases between them. The germline gives CDR1 MGHRA, CDR2 YSYEKL. CDR3 coding DNA: TGCGCCAGCAGCCAAGGACAGAGCAGAATCTATGGCTACACCTTC. It specifies CASSQGQSRIYGYTF.

This clonotype was seen ten or more times. The rearrangement uses TRBV11-2 and TRBJ1-1, with 7 bases fitting TRBD1. The CDR3 runs to 12 residues. After removal of 4 bases from V and 10 bases from J, the junction contained 6 bases not matched to a gene. The germline V gene has CDR1 SGHAT and CDR2 FQNNGV. The CDR3 coding sequence is TGTGCCAGCAGCTGGGGACAGTGGTCAGCTTTCTTT. This sequence encodes CASSWGQWSAFF.